There are many counts of the clone carrying this T cell receptor beta chain. Antigen: not known. The data originate from a study of shared clonotypes between healthy human individuals. The overall study: The cohort comprised two women and a few men. Their ages spanned 18 to 49 years. Researchers assigned three CD4 naive, three CD4 memory, two CD8 naive and one CD8 memory plate to each donor.

General study points: Clonotypes shared by all four sorted-subset donors had higher generation probabilities than non-shared clonotypes.

A 200 ng quantity of DNA, 25,000 to 30,000 T cell genomes, went into the sorted-subset replicate PCRs. Profiled with immunoSEQ multiplex PCR; TCRdb holds only in-frame clones, not every one. Here the sample spans about 1.1 million clones, about 84% being singletons. This CDR3 has 11 amino acids. Deletions cut 2 bases from V and 13 bases from J, with 8 bases between. Germline V CDR1 and CDR2: MGHRA, YSYEKL. This TCR came from a young man in good health. Some clones in this sample may be carry-over from other donors' samples. The V call is TRBV4-1, the J call TRBJ1-4; weak D call: TRBD1 (5 bases). Sequencing was carried out using memory CD4+ T cells from PBMCs. Noted subset: CD45RA-negative fraction. CDR3 protein: CASSQRGGLFF. The CDR3 coding sequence is TGCGCCAGCAGCCAAAGGGGTGGACTGTTTTTT.